The T cell receptor (beta chain) described here comes from a study of blood T cell repertoires in COVID-19. Study information: Samples of COVID-19 (acute and convalescent) were obtained from the United States, Italy and Spain.

This clone was counted once. Per germline, CDR1 LNHDA and CDR2 SQIVND (reference sequence). This CDR3 contains 13 residues. The V gene lost 3 bases and the J gene lost 1 base, with 6 bases spanning the gap. Method: immunoSEQ multiplex PCR; TCRdb's copy keeps in-frame clones and lacks some. This repertoire shows about 88,000 clones, around nine tenths found once; its top ten account for around 19%. The TCR was taken from a woman aged 55 to 70 with COVID-19, enrolled during active disease. Sequencing input: peripheral blood. The chain is built from TRBV19 and TRBJ1-1; the D gene is possibly TRBD1 (5 bases). The chain's CDR3 is CASSIRENTEAFF. CDR3 sequence (DNA): TGTGCCAGTAGTATCAGGGAGAACACTGAAGCTTTCTTT.